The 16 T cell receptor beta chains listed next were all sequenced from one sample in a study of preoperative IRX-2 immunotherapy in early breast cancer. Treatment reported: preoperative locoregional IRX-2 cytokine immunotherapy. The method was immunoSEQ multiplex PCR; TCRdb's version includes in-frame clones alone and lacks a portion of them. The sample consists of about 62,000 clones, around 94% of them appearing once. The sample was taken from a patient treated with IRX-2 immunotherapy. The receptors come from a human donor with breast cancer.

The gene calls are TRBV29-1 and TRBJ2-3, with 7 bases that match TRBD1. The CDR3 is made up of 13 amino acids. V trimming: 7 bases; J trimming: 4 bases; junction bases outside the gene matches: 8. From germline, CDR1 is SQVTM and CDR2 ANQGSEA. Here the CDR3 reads CSAGRTGADTQYF. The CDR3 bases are TGCAGCGCCGGACGAACAGGGGCAGATACGCAGTATTTT.

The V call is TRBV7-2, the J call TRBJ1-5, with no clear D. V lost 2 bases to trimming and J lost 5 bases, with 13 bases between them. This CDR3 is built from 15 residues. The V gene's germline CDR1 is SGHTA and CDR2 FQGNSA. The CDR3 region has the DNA TGTGCCAGCAGCTTATTTGGTTGGGCTGATCAGCCCCAGCATTTT. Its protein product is CASSLFGWADQPQHF.

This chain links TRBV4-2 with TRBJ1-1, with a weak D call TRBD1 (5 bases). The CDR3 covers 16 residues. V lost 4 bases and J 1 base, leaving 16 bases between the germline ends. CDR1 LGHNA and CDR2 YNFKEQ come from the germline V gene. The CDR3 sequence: CASSLLRGAPNTEAFF. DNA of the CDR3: TGTGCCAGCAGCCTTTTGAGAGGGGCCCCGAACACTGAAGCTTTCTTT.

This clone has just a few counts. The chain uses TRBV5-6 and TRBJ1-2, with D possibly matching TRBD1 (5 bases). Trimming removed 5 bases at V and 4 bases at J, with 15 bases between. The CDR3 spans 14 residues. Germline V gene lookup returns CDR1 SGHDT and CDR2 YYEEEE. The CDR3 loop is CASSPLRESYGYTF. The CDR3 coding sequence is TGTGCCAGCAGTCCTCTCAGGGAGAGCTATGGCTACACCTTC.

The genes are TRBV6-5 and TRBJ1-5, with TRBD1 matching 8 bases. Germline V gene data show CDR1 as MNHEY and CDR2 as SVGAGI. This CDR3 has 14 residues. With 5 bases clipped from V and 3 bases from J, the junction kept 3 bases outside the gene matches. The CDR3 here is CASSRTGHNQPQHF. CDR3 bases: TGTGCCAGCAGTAGGACAGGGCACAATCAGCCCCAGCATTTT.

For the CDR3, the DNA is TGTGCCAGCAGCTTTGGAGGGGCAGTCGAGCAGTACTTC. Translated, it gives CASSFGGAVEQYF. The chain couples TRBV11-2 to TRBJ2-7; D possibly corresponds to TRBD2 (6 bases). Germline values: CDR1 SGHAT, CDR2 FQNNGV. Trimming removed 3 bases at V and 6 bases at J, with 12 bases between. The CDR3 is 13 amino acids.

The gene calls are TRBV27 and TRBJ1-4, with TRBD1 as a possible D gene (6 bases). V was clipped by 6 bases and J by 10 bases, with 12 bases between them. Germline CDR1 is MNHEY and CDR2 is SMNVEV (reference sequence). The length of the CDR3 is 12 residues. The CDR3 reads CASSVQGRKLFF. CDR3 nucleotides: TGTGCCAGCAGCGTACAGGGTAGAAAACTGTTTTTT.

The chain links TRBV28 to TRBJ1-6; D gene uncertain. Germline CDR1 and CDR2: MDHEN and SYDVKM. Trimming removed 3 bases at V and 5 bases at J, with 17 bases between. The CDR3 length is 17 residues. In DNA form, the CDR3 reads TGTGCCAGCAGTTTCGTGGTCAGTGCCATAGATAATTCACCCCTCCACTTT. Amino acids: CASSFVVSAIDNSPLHF.

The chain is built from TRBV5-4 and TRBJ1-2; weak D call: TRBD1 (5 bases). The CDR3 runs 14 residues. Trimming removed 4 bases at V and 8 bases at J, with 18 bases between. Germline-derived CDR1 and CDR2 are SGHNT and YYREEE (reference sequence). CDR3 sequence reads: CASSPTWRAGGYTF. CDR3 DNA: TGTGCCAGCAGCCCCACCTGGAGGGCAGGGGGCTACACCTTC.

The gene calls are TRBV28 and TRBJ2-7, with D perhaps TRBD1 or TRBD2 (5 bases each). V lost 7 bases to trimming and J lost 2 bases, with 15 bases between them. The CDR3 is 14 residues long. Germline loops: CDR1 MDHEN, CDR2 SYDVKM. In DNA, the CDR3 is TGTGCCAGCACCCCAGCAGGGAGAACCTACGAGCAGTACTTC. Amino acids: CASTPAGRTYEQYF.

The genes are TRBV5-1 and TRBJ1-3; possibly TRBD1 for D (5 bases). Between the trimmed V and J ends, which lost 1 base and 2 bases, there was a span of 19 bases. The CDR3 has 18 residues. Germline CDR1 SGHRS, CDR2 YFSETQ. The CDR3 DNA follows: TGCGCCAGCAGCTTGACGCTCTCGCGGGGCGCAACTGGAAACACCATATATTTT. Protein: CASSLTLSRGATGNTIYF.

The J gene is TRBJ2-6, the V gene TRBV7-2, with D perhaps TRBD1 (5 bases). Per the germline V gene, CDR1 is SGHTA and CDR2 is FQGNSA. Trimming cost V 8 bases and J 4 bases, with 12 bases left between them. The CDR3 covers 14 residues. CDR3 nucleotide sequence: TGTGCCAGCCGCAGGGTTTCCGGGGCCAACGTCCTGACTTTC. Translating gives CASRRVSGANVLTF.

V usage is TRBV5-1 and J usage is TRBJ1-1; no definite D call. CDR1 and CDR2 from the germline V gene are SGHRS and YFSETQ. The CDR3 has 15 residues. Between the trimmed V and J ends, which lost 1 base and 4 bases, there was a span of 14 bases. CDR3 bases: TGCGCCAGCAGCTTGCAAGTGGGAGGCGGCACTGAAGCTTTCTTT. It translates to CASSLQVGGGTEAFF.

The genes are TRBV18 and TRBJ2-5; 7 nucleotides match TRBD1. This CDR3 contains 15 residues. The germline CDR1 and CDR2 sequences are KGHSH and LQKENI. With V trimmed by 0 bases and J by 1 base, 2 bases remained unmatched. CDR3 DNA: TGTGCCAGCTCACCACCCGGGACAGTCCAAGAGACCCAGTACTTC. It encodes CASSPPGTVQETQYF.

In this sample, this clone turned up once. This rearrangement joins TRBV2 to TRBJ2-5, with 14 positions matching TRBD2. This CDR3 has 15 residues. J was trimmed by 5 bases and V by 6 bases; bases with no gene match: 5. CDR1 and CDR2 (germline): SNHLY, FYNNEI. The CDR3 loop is CASSQGTSGGETQYF. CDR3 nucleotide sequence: TGTGCCAGCAGCCAAGGGACTAGCGGGGGTGAGACCCAGTACTTC.

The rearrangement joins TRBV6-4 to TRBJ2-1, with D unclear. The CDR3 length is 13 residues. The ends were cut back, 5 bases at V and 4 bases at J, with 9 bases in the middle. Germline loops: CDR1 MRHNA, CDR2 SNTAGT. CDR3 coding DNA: TGTGCCAGCAGTCAACTGGGGTACAATGAGCAGTTCTTC. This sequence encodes CASSQLGYNEQFF.